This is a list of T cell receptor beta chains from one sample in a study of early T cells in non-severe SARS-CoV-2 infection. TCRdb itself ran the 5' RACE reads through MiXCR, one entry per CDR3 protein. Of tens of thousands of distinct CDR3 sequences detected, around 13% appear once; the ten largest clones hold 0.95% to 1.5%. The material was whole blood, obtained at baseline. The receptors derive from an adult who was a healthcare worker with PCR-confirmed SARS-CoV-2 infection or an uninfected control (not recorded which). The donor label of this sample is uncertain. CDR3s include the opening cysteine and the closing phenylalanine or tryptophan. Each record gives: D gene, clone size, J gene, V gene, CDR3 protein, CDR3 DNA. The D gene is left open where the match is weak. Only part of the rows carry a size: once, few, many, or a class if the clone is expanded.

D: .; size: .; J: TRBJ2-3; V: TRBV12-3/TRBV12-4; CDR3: CASSDTGDTQYF; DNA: TGTGCCAGCTCCGACACCGGAGATACGCAGTATTTT
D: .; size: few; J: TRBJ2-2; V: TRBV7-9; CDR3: CASSSLGGQNGELFF; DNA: TGTGCCAGCAGCTCCTTGGGGGGGCAAAACGGGGAGCTGTTTTTT
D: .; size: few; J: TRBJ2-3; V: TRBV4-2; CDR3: CASSQDLEMSTDTQYF; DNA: TGTGCCAGCAGCCAAGATTTGGAAATGAGCACAGATACGCAGTATTTT
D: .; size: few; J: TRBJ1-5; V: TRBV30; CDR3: CAWSVHWGQPQHF; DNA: TGTGCCTGGAGTGTACACTGGGGCCAGCCCCAGCATTTT
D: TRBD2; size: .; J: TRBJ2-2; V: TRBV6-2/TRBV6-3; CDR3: CASSPIAGGPSGELFF; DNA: TGTGCCAGCAGTCCCATAGCGGGGGGGCCGAGCGGGGAGCTGTTTTTT
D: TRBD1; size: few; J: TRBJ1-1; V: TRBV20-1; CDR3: CSAPGTENLNTEAFF; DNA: TGCAGTGCTCCCGGGACAGAAAACTTGAACACTGAAGCTTTCTTT
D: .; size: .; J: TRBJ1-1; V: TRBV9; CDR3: CASSVRGSGTEAFF; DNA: TGTGCCAGCAGCGTCAGGGGCTCGGGCACTGAAGCTTTCTTT
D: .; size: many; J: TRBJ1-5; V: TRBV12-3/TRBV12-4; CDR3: CASSQYSNQPQHF; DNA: TGTGCCAGCAGCCAATATAGCAATCAGCCCCAGCATTTT
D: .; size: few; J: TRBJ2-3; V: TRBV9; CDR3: CASSVEYAGALQNTQYF; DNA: TGTGCCAGCAGCGTAGAGTACGCGGGGGCCCTACAAAATACGCAGTATTTT
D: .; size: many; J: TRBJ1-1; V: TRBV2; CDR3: CASSYHPQGNTEAFF; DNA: TGTGCCAGCAGTTACCATCCCCAGGGGAACACTGAAGCTTTCTTT
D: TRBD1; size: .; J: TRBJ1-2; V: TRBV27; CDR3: CASSTGGYYGYTF; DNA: TGTGCCAGCAGTACAGGGGGCTATTATGGCTACACCTTC
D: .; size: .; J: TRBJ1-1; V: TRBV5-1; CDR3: CASSSTARGPEAFF; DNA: TGCGCCAGCAGCTCGACAGCTCGGGGTCCTGAAGCTTTCTTT
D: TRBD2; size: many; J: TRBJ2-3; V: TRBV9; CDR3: CASSVGEGFTDTQYF; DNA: TGTGCCAGCAGCGTAGGGGAGGGATTCACAGATACGCAGTATTTT
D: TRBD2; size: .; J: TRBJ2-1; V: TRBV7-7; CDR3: CASSPGRGNEQFF; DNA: TGTGCCAGCAGCCCGGGGCGGGGGAATGAGCAGTTCTTC
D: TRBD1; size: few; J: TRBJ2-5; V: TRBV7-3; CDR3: CASSLRGQGAQETQYF; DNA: TGTGCCAGCAGCTTAAGAGGACAGGGAGCCCAAGAGACCCAGTACTTC
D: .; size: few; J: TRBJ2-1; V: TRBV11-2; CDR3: CASSLDGASIDEQFF; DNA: TGTGCCAGCAGCTTAGATGGGGCTAGCATCGATGAGCAGTTCTTC
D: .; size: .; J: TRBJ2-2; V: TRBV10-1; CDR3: CASTGDTGELFF; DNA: TGCGCCAGCACAGGGGACACCGGGGAGCTGTTTTTT
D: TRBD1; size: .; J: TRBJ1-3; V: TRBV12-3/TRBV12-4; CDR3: CAGQGPENTIYF; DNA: TGTGCCGGACAGGGACCTGAAAACACCATATATTTT
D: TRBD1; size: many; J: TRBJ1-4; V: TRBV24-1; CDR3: CATSDTQGGKEKLFF; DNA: TGTGCCACCAGTGATACACAGGGGGGGAAGGAAAAACTGTTTTTT
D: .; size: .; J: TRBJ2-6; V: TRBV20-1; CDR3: CSAREGQFAGANVLTF; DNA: TGCAGTGCTAGAGAAGGACAGTTTGCCGGGGCCAACGTCCTGACTTTC